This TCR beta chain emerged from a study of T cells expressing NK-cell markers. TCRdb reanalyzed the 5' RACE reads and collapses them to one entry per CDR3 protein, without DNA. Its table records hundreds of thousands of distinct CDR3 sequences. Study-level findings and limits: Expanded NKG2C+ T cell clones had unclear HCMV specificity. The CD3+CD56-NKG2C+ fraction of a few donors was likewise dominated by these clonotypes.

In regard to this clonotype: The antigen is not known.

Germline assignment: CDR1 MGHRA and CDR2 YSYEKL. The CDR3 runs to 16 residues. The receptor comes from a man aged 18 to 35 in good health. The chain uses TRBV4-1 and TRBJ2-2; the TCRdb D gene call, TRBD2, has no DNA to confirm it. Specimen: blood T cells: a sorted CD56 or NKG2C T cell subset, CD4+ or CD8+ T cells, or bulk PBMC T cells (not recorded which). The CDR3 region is CASSQNSGLYTGELFF.